Sequencing of this TCR beta chain was carried out in a study of neurological immune-mediated disorders. cDNA synthesis was performed by 5'RACE with 10-nucleotide random UMIs. MiXCR, applied by TCRdb to the 5' RACE reads, yields one record per CDR3 protein. The sample shows 40,000 or so distinct CDR3 sequences, about 14% of them seen only once. The table lists this clonotype with many counts. Its antigen remains unknown. Study-wide findings and caveats: Private repertoires in all groups were suggested by the absence of shared CDR3 amino acid sequences among expanded clones across subjects.

CDR3 length equals 12 residues. Trimming stripped 5 bases from V and 4 bases from J, with 8 bases between. Germline-derived CDR1 and CDR2 are MNHEY and SVGAGI. Libraries used 2 million unsorted PBMCs kept frozen in RNAlater. This receptor was taken from a woman between 50 and 59 years old with HTLV-1-associated myelopathy (HAM/TSP). The V gene is TRBV6-5, the J gene TRBJ1-2; no clear D gene. The sample taken for sequencing was PBMCs. The CDR3 DNA reads as TGTGCCAGCAGTAGTCGGTCCTATGGCTACACCTTC. Protein sequence: CASSSRSYGYTF.